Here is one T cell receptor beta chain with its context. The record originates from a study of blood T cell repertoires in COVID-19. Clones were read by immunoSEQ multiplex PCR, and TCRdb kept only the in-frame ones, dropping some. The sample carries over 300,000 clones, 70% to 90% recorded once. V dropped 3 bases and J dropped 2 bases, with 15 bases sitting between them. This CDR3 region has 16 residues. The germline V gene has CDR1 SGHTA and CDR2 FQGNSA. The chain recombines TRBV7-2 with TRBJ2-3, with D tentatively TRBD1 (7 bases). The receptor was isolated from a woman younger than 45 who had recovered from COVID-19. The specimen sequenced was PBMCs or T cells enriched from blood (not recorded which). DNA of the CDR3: TGTGCCAGCAGCTTGGCGGGACAGCTCTACACAGATACGCAGTATTTT. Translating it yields CASSLAGQLYTDTQYF.